This T cell receptor (beta chain) was sequenced in a study of identical twins. Findings and caveats of the study: Within beta out-of-frame sequences, the excess sharing observed between twins was weaker.

Template switching added a universal primer site; cDNA carried unique molecular identifiers. Each CDR3 protein is one row after TCRdb ran MiXCR on the 5' RACE reads. The table records hundreds of thousands of distinct CDR3 sequences, 9% to 15% of them present only once. The CDR3 has 14 residues. Trimming left V 1 base short and J 6 bases short, with 9 bases between. Germline CDR1 KGHSH, CDR2 LQKENI. Healthy Caucasians made up all donors. With respect to this clonotype: Its antigen is unknown.

This sample also belongs to another study, concerning yellow fever vaccine responses in identical twins.

The gene calls are TRBV18 and TRBJ2-2; D is uncertain. The TCR originated in a woman aged 18-35 years in good health. Sequenced material: PBMCs. The chain's CDR3 is CASSPQEPAGELFF. In DNA form, the CDR3 reads TGTGCCAGCTCACCACAGGAACCCGCCGGGGAGCTGTTTTTT.